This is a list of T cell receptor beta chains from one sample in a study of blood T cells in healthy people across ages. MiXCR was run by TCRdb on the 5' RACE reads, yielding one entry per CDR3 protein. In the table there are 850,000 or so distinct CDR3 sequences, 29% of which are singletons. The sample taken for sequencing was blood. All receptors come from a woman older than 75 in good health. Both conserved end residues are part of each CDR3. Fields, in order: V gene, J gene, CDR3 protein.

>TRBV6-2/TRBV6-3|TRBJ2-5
CASRYWGFQETQYF
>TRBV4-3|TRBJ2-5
CASSQESRQVTQYF
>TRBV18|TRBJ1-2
CASSSEMYGYTF
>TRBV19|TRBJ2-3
CASSDPTRSTDTQYF
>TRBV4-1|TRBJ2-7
CASSQGVGSNYEQYF
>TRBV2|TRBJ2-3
CASLGYTQYF
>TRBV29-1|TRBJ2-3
CSVRQGPDTQYF
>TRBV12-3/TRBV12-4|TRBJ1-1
CASRDETQAFF
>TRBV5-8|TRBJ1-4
CASSLRPQLNLGLFF
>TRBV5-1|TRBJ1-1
CASSLLGQKNTEAFF
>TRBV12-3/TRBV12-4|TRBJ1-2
CAGSLGQGHGYGYTF
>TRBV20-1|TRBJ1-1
CSASPRLATEAFF
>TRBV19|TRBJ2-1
CASRLAGGDNEQFF
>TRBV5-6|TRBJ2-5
CASSLEGQGAWETQYF
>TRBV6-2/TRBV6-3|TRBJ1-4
CASSTRGRNEKLFF
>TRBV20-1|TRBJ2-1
CSASNSGRIYNEQFF
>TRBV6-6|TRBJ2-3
CASSGEADTQYF
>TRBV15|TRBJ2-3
CATSVATDTQYF
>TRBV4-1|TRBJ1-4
CASSQGTGGADYEKLFF
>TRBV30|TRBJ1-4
CAWRGTGIHEKLFF
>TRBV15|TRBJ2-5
CATSLTGAHGETQYF
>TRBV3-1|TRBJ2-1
CASSQAAVRNEQFF
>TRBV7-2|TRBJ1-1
CASSLYPYEAFF
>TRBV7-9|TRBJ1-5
CASSSDTGVGNQPQHF
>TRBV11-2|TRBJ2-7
CASSLVSYNEQYF
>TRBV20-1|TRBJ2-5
CSARGLVAPIQETQYF
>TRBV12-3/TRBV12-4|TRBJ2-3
CASRLGGGGSSTDTQYF
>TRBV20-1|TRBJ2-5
CSARETGTSGETQYF
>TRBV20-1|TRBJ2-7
CSAGGTGGFYEQYF
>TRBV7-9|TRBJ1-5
CASSRDGSNQPRHF
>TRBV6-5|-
CASSPTGGSSYNEQYF
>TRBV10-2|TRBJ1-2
CASSPQGAGYGYTF
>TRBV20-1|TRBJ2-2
CSARALAQNTGELFF
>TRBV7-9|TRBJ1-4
CASGLARTNEKLFF
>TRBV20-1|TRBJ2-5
CSARLTGGKETQYF
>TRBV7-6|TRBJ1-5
CASSLVQGFNQPQHF
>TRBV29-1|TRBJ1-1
CSVEGDRLEAFF
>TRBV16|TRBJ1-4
CASSRRTGRKEKLFF
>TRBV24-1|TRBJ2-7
CATSDAPGTGVGYEQYF
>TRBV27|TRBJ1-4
CASSLSLRAGREKLFF
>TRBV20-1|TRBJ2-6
CSAPSDDRISGANVLTF
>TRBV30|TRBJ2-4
CAWSRTSGTPRVIQYF
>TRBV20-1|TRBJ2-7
CSIHRNYEQYF
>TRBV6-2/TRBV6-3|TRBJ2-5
CASSPTGTADQETQYF
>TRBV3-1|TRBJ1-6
CASSQGGAAKVLHF
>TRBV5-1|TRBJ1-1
CASTKQGPGEAFF
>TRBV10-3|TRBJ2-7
CAIGTPPYEQYF
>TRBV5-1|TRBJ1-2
CASSPGSSYGYTF
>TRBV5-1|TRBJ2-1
CASSLGSGTPGHEQFF
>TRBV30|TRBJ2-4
CAWSLWGNIQYF
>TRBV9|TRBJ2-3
CASSSTPGRVTDTQYF
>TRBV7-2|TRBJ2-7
CASSPTGQGLYEQYF
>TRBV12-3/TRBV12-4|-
CASREPGQGHEQYF